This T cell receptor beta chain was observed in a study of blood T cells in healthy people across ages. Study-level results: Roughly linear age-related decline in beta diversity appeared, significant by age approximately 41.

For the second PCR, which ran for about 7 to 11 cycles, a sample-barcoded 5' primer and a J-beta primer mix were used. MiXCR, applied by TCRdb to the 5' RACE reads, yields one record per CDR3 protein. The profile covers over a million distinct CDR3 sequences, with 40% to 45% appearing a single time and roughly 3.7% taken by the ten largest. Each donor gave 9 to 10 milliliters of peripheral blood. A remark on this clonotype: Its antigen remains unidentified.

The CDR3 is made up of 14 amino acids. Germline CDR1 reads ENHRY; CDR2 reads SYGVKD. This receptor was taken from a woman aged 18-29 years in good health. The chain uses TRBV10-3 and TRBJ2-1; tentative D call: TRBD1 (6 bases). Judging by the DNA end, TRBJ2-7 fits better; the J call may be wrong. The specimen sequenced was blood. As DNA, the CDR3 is TGTGCCATCAGTCCCTACGCCGGGGACAATGAGCAGTACTTC. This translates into CAISPYAGDNEQYF.